Presented here are 30 T cell receptor beta chains from one specimen sequenced in a study of read filtering for tumor transcriptome and immune sequencing. This library used about 360 ng RNA and molecular barcoded adaptors spanning alpha/delta and beta/gamma chains. In TCRdb, the reads were re-called with MiXCR into one record per CDR3 protein. Of under 80,000 distinct CDR3 sequences in the sample, about a fifth were seen once. Sequenced sample: a population of CD138-negative cells sorted from bone marrow. These receptors all come from a donor older than 35 with multiple myeloma.

This clonotype showed up many times. This chain connects TRBV5-6 to TRBJ1-1, with a possible D match to TRBD1 (5 bases). The CDR3 has 14 residues. V dropped 0 bases and J dropped 6 bases, with 12 bases sitting between them. CDR1 and CDR2 (germline): SGHDT, YYEEEE. This CDR3 is CASSLVRGTAEAFF. The CDR3, as DNA: TGTGCCAGCAGCTTGGTTCGGGGGACGGCTGAAGCTTTCTTT.

Points on this clonotype: A read error may be the cause here, since a much bigger clone is one base away. The missing conserved phenylalanine or tryptophan at the end of this CDR3 makes a read error likely. The DNA is left out, because the CDR3 cannot be placed on it with certainty; the CDR3 is given as TCRdb lists it. The CDR3 spells CASSSSAAASIKFL. This chain connects TRBV7-9 to TRBJ2-1. The CDR3 totals 14 residues, both ends included. Germline assignment: CDR1 SEHNR and CDR2 FQNEAQ (reference sequence).

About this clonotype: A much larger clone differs by one base, so this may be a read error. V and J are TRBV23-1 and TRBJ2-1; maybe TRBD2 (6 bases). TRBV23-1 carries the ORF label, with uncertain function. CDR3 length: 18 residues. V lost 3 bases, J lost 4 bases, and 22 bases lay in between. The DNA for the CDR3 is TGCGCCAGCAGTCACTGGCCCCGGCGGGATGTTAGTTACAATGAGCAGTTCTTC. As protein: CASSHWPRRDVSYNEQFF.

Concerning this clonotype itself: A much larger clone differs from this one at a single base, so this may be a read error. The J gene is TRBJ2-1, the V gene TRBV5-1; TRBD2 aligns across 10 bases. Per the germline V gene, CDR1 is SGHRS and CDR2 is YFSETQ. The CDR3 has 15 residues. J lost 3 bases, V lost 3 bases, and 3 bases had no gene match. CDR3 nucleotides: TGCGCCAGCAGCTCTACTAGCGGGGACTACAATGAGCAGTTCTTC. Translated, it gives CASSSTSGDYNEQFF.

The table lists this clonotype with many counts. This chain uses TRBV12-5 with TRBJ2-1; weak D call: TRBD2 (6 bases). Looked up from germline, CDR1 is LGHNT and CDR2 is FRNRAP. This CDR3 contains 11 residues. The V gene lost 6 bases and the J gene lost 7 bases, with 7 bases spanning the gap. This CDR3 reads CASGGGNEQFF. The CDR3 nucleotides are TGTGCTAGTGGGGGAGGTAATGAGCAGTTCTTC. Using reference TRBV12-5 and TRBJ2-1 for the parts outside the CDR3, the full variable domain is DARVTQTPRHKVTEMGQEVTMRCQPILGHNTVFWYRQTMMQGLELLAYFRNRAPLDDSGMPKDRFSAEMPDATLATLKIQPSEPRDSAVYFCASGGGNEQFFGPGTRLTVL.

This clonotype was seen many times. The chain couples TRBV29-1 to TRBJ1-1; D remains ambiguous. This CDR3 comprises 10 residues. In germline, CDR1 is SQVTM, CDR2 ANQGSEA. V lost 8 bases and J lost 5, with 9 bases in between. The CDR3 DNA sequence: TGCAGCACCTGGAGGACTGAAGCTTTCTTT. It specifies CSTWRTEAFF.

This clonotype has a count of ten or more. The chain recombines TRBV7-3 with TRBJ2-1; D unclear. V was clipped by 4 bases and J by 0 bases, with 10 bases between them. Germline V gives CDR1 SGHTA, CDR2 FQGTGA. This CDR3 spans 15 amino acids. DNA for the CDR3: TGTGCCAGCAGCTGGACGAGGAGCTCCTACAATGAGCAGTTCTTC. This encodes CASSWTRSSYNEQFF.

This clonotype was picked up many times. This chain joins TRBV7-6 and TRBJ2-7; the D gene is possibly TRBD2 (6 bases). The CDR3 runs 14 residues. The V end lost 1 base, the J end lost 4 bases, and 11 bases lay between the germline ends. The germline gives CDR1 SGHVS, CDR2 FNYEAQ. CDR3 residues: CASSLVQAGYEQYF. In DNA, the CDR3 is TGTGCCAGCAGCTTAGTACAGGCGGGATACGAGCAGTACTTC.

Remarks on this clonotype: This may be a read error: a much more frequent sequence differs by one nucleotide. As the CDR3 is not closed by the conserved phenylalanine or tryptophan, this likely results from a read error. The J gene is TRBJ1-4, the V gene TRBV24-1, with D possibly TRBD1 on 5 matching bases. From germline, CDR1 is KGHDR and CDR2 SFDVKD. This CDR3 has 15 amino acids. Trimming cost V 3 bases and J 6 bases, with 13 bases left between them. The CDR3 reads CATSDRRGIDEKLFL. CDR3 DNA: TGTGCCACCAGTGATCGGCGGGGCATCGATGAAAAACTGTTTCTT.

This clonotype was seen repeatedly, ten times or more. The chain employs TRBV12-5 and TRBJ2-3, with TRBD2 matching 12 bases. J gave up 6 bases and V 1 base, and 2 bases lay outside the gene matches. The CDR3 totals 15 residues. Looked up from germline, CDR1 is LGHNT and CDR2 is FRNRAP. In DNA, the CDR3 is TGTGCTAGTGGTTTGGGACTAGCGGGAGTGGATACGCAGTATTTT. It encodes CASGLGLAGVDTQYF.

A note on this clonotype: Without the conserved terminal phenylalanine or tryptophan, this CDR3 likely stems from a read error. V is TRBV14 and J is TRBJ2-6; D is unclear. Trimming left V 0 bases short and J 2 bases short, with 8 bases between. Germline CDR1 is SGHDN and CDR2 is FVKESK. This CDR3 is 16 amino acids long. CDR3 amino acids: CASSQDRAAGANVLTS. CDR3 sequence (DNA): TGTGCCAGCAGCCAAGATCGTGCCGCTGGGGCCAACGTCCTGACTTCC.

The table lists this clonotype with many counts. The chain uses TRBV7-9 and TRBJ2-5; tentatively, D is TRBD1 (5 bases). The germline V gene encodes CDR1 SEHNR and CDR2 FQNEAQ (reference sequence). The CDR3 is 15 amino acids. V gave up 2 bases and J gave up 5 bases, with 15 bases separating them. The CDR3 loop is CASSLRNGGAETQYF. Written as DNA, the CDR3 is TGTGCCAGCAGCTTAAGGAACGGTGGGGCCGAGACCCAGTACTTC.

This clonotype was recorded at least ten times. J is TRBJ2-3 and V is TRBV12-3 or TRBV12-4; 8 bases line up with TRBD2. V was clipped by 5 bases and J by 6 bases; unmatched bases: 10. This CDR3 spans 15 amino acids. The CDR3: CASSLSSGVVDTQYF. The CDR3 nucleotides read TGTGCCAGCAGTCTAAGTAGCGGGGTAGTGGATACGCAGTATTTT.

For this clonotype: Being one base from a much bigger clone, this may be a read error. J is TRBJ2-1 and V is TRBV5-1; the D gene is possibly TRBD2 (6 bases). Trimming took off 0 bases at V and 15 bases at J, with 25 bases between the two ends. CDR1 is SGHRS, CDR2 YFSETQ, per germline. The CDR3 consists of 16 residues. The CDR3 spells CASSLAAELPASEWFF. The CDR3 DNA reads as TGCGCCAGCAGCTTGGCAGCGGAACTCCCCGCTAGCGAATGGTTCTTC.

In this sample, this clonotype turned up many times. This chain uses TRBV18 with TRBJ1-1; no reliable D call. Trimming took off 0 bases at V and 0 bases at J, with 8 bases between the two ends. This CDR3 has 15 amino acids. Germline-derived CDR1 and CDR2 are KGHSH and LQKENI. The CDR3 sequence is CASSPPSPMNTEAFF. In DNA form, the CDR3 reads TGTGCCAGCTCACCACCGTCACCCATGAACACTGAAGCTTTCTTT.

Turning to this clonotype: Compared with germline, one end of the junction differs, possibly owing to a read error. The V and J genes are TRBV6-2 or TRBV6-3 and TRBJ2-1, with 12 bases aligning to TRBD2. Germline V gene data show CDR1 as MNHEY and CDR2 as SVGEGT. The CDR3 extends over 18 amino acids. The CDR3 reads CASSYSVSSGRVYNGQFF. As DNA, the CDR3 is TGCGCCAGCAGTTACTCGGTATCTAGCGGGAGGGTTTATAATGGGCAGTTCTTC.

This clonotype turned up a few times. The genes are TRBV25-1 and TRBJ2-5; tentative D call: TRBD2 (5 bases). Germline assignment: CDR1 MGHDK and CDR2 SYGVNS. The CDR3 loop spans 13 amino acids. The germline V and J ends were trimmed by 5 bases and 2 bases, with 9 bases remaining between them. As DNA, the CDR3 is TGTGCCAGCAGTAGAAGCGGACAAGAGACCCAGTACTTC. This translates into CASSRSGQETQYF.

The table lists this clonotype with a count of one. This sequence may be a read error, since a much larger clone differs from it by one base. The J gene is TRBJ2-3, the V gene TRBV28; 9 nucleotides agree with TRBD1. CDR1 MDHEN and CDR2 SYDVKM come from the germline V gene. This CDR3 has 15 amino acids. The DNA for the CDR3 is TGTGCCAGCAGCATACCGGGACAGGGTACAGGTACGCAGTATTTT. Amino acid sequence: CASSIPGQGTGTQYF.

About this clonotype: This sequence may be a read error, since a much larger clone differs from it by one base. The chain uses TRBV29-1 and TRBJ1-1; no reliable D call. V gave up 6 bases and J gave up 4 bases, with 12 bases separating them. The CDR3 spans 12 residues. The V gene's germline CDR1 is SQVTM and CDR2 ANQGSEA. The CDR3 coding sequence is TGCAGCGTCCAACACATGAGCACTGAAGCTTTCTTT. It codes for CSVQHMSTEAFF.

This clonotype was recorded a few times. This rearrangement joins TRBV7-8 to TRBJ2-5; D not certain. Trimming removed 3 bases at V and 5 bases at J, with 7 bases between. CDR3 length: 12 amino acids. Germline V CDR1 and CDR2: SGHVS, FQNEAQ. The CDR3 DNA reads as TGTGCCAGCAGCTTCCCGGCGGAGACCCAGTACTTC. This gives the protein CASSFPAETQYF.

This clonotype turned up a few times. This chain uses TRBV3-1 with TRBJ2-5; the match to TRBD2 covers 7 bases. This CDR3 has 16 amino acids. The junction had 7 bases not matched to a gene; V was cut back by 1 base and J by 2 bases. Germline V gives CDR1 LGHDT, CDR2 YNNKEL (reference sequence). The CDR3 region has the DNA TGTGCCAGCAGCCAAGGTTTGCGGGGGTCACAAGAGACCCAGTACTTC. It encodes CASSQGLRGSQETQYF.

This clonotype was counted many times. A read error is possible here, since a much larger clone lies one base away. V is TRBV4-2 and J is TRBJ1-4; D uncertain. Between the trimmed V and J ends, which lost 4 bases and 10 bases, there was a span of 10 bases. This CDR3 contains 12 residues. The germline gives CDR1 LGHNA, CDR2 YNFKEQ. The CDR3 loop is CASSRDPGKLFF. DNA for the CDR3: TGTGCCAGCAGCCGAGATCCGGGAAAACTGTTTTTT.

This clonotype has just a few counts. The V gene is TRBV19, the J gene TRBJ2-7, with D possibly matching TRBD1 (7 bases). Deletions cut 5 bases from V and 4 bases from J, with 18 bases between. CDR1 is LNHDA, CDR2 SQIVND, per germline (reference sequence). This CDR3 comprises 15 residues. The chain's CDR3 is CASSRGTVGGYEQYF. CDR3 coding DNA: TGTGCCAGTAGTCGCGGGACAGTCGGCGGTTACGAGCAGTACTTC. The variable domain in full, with the rest retrieved from reference TRBV19 and TRBJ2-7, is DGGITQSPKYLFRKEGQNVTLSCEQNLNHDAMYWYRQDPGQGLRLIYYSQIVNDFQKGDIAEGYSVSREKKESFPLTVTSAQKNPTAFYLCASSRGTVGGYEQYFGPGTRLTVT.

The chain carries TRBV20-1 and TRBJ2-7, with a possible D match to TRBD1 (5 bases). Germline V gene sequence: CDR1 DFQATT, CDR2 SNEGSKA (reference sequence). V was trimmed by 0 bases and J by 4 bases, leaving 10 bases between them. This CDR3 has 13 amino acids. CDR3 residues: CSARDRASYEQYF. The CDR3 region has the DNA TGCAGTGCTAGAGACAGGGCCAGTTACGAGCAGTACTTC.

This clonotype was detected a few times. The rearrangement uses TRBV19 and TRBJ2-2, with 9 nucleotides matching TRBD2. The length of the CDR3 is 19 residues. V gave up 5 bases and J gave up 3 bases; unmatched junction bases: 16. In germline, CDR1 is LNHDA, CDR2 SQIVND (reference sequence). CDR3 DNA: TGTGCCAGTAGTTCCTCAGCGGGAGGACTTCGAAGGGACACCGGGGAGCTGTTTTTT. Translating it yields CASSSSAGGLRRDTGELFF.

This clonotype occurred many times. This chain links TRBV20-1 with TRBJ2-1, with 9 bases identical to TRBD1. CDR1 and CDR2 (germline): DFQATT, SNEGSKA (reference sequence). This CDR3 has 15 amino acids. After removal of 1 base from V and 7 bases from J, the junction contained 8 bases not matched to a gene. DNA of the CDR3: TGCAGTGCTAGAGGTGGGGACAGGGTAATAAATGAGCAGTTCTTC. This gives the protein CSARGGDRVINEQFF.

This clonotype was counted at least ten times. This chain links TRBV6-1 with TRBJ1-5; D gene unclear. V dropped 7 bases and J dropped 2 bases, with 15 bases sitting between them. From germline, CDR1 is MNHNS and CDR2 SASEGT. The CDR3 runs 15 residues. CDR3 in amino acids: CASKDGERGNQPQHF. CDR3 bases: TGTGCCAGCAAGGACGGGGAGAGGGGCAATCAGCCCCAGCATTTT.

This clonotype showed up many times. The rearrangement uses TRBV6-2 or TRBV6-3 and TRBJ1-6; no firm D call. The V gene lost 3 bases and the J gene lost 0 bases, with 12 bases spanning the gap. Germline V gives CDR1 MNHEY, CDR2 SVGEGT. The CDR3 is made up of 17 amino acids. This CDR3 reads CASSYRPRSSYNSPLHF. CDR3 DNA sequence: TGTGCCAGCAGTTATAGACCGAGGAGCTCCTATAATTCACCCCTCCACTTT.

The V call is TRBV7-6, the J call TRBJ2-3, with TRBD2 matching 9 bases. From germline, CDR1 is SGHVS and CDR2 FNYEAQ. Trimming removed 5 bases from V and 6 bases from J; junction bases left unmatched: 15. This CDR3 has 17 residues. The CDR3 coding sequence is TGTGCCAGCAGCCCCATTTATAACGCGGGGGGGCGGGATACGCAGTATTTT. It codes for CASSPIYNAGGRDTQYF.

This clonotype was seen repeatedly, ten times or more. The chain carries TRBV7-2 and TRBJ1-6; D is ambiguous. CDR3 length equals 12 residues. Germline assignment: CDR1 SGHTA and CDR2 FQGNSA. Trimming took 1 base from V and 10 from J, leaving 5 bases between them. The CDR3 nucleotides read TGTGCCAGCAGCTTAGATTCCTCACCCCTCCACTTT. It codes for CASSLDSSPLHF.